This is a list of T cell receptor beta chains from one sample in a study of CD8 T cells in Susac syndrome. Via MiXCR, TCRdb re-called the immunoSEQ multiplex PCR reads, giving one row per CDR3 protein. The sample lists 250,000 to 350,000 distinct CDR3 sequences, 70% to 90% seen once, with 0.095% to 0.14% in the top ten. Sequenced sample: CD8+ T cells from PBMCs. These receptors all come from a human donor with multiple sclerosis. Each CDR3 is given with its conserved first and last residue. A D gene is named only where the DNA matches it firmly. The size field is filled for only some rows; it gives once, few, many or a size class.

v_gene: TRBV3-1; abundance: few; d_gene: TRBD2; j_gene: TRBJ2-7; CDR3aa: CASSQGLAGTYEQYF; CDR3nt: TGTGCCAGCAGCCAAGGACTAGCGGGGACGTACGAGCAGTACTTC
v_gene: TRBV7-6; abundance: -; d_gene: -; j_gene: TRBJ1-5; CDR3aa: CASSQDRSNQPQHF; CDR3nt: TGTGCCAGCAGCCAGGACAGAAGCAATCAGCCCCAGCATTTT
v_gene: TRBV16; abundance: -; d_gene: TRBD1; j_gene: TRBJ1-5; CDR3aa: CASSQYLGTGRQPQHF; CDR3nt: TGTGCCAGCAGCCAATATTTGGGGACAGGGCGTCAGCCCCAGCATTTT
v_gene: TRBV7-9; abundance: -; d_gene: -; j_gene: TRBJ2-5; CDR3aa: CASSFNYRARYF; CDR3nt: TGTGCCAGCAGCTTCAATTACAGGGCCCGATACTTC
v_gene: TRBV2; abundance: -; d_gene: -; j_gene: TRBJ1-5; CDR3aa: CASSEIELWNQPQHF; CDR3nt: TGTGCCAGCAGTGAGATAGAATTGTGGAATCAGCCCCAGCATTTT
v_gene: TRBV30; abundance: once; d_gene: TRBD1; j_gene: TRBJ2-7; CDR3aa: CAWGISGQGDEQYF; CDR3nt: TGTGCCTGGGGTATTTCTGGACAGGGCGACGAGCAGTACTTC
v_gene: TRBV29-1; abundance: -; d_gene: -; j_gene: TRBJ2-1; CDR3aa: CSVEDRASATSHHVDNEQFF; CDR3nt: TGCAGCGTTGAAGATCGGGCAAGTGCCACTAGCCATCATGTAGACAATGAGCAGTTCTTC
v_gene: TRBV20-1; abundance: -; d_gene: TRBD2; j_gene: TRBJ2-7; CDR3aa: CSARDGTSTFTYEQYF; CDR3nt: TGCAGTGCTAGAGATGGGACTAGTACTTTCACCTACGAGCAGTACTTC
v_gene: TRBV20-1; abundance: -; d_gene: TRBD1; j_gene: TRBJ2-7; CDR3aa: CSAMGQTSYEQYF; CDR3nt: TGCAGTGCTATGGGACAGACCTCCTACGAGCAGTACTTC
v_gene: TRBV27; abundance: -; d_gene: TRBD1; j_gene: TRBJ1-4; CDR3aa: CASSNFPGQGLEKLFF; CDR3nt: TGTGCCAGCAGCAATTTTCCGGGACAGGGCTTAGAAAAACTGTTTTTT
v_gene: TRBV4-1; abundance: -; d_gene: -; j_gene: TRBJ2-7; CDR3aa: CASSQVVAEPYEQYF; CDR3nt: TGCGCCAGCAGCCAAGTAGTAGCGGAGCCCTACGAGCAGTACTTC
v_gene: TRBV30; abundance: -; d_gene: -; j_gene: TRBJ1-1; CDR3aa: CAWSAVGTF; CDR3nt: TGTGCCTGGAGTGCTGTTGGCACCTTT
v_gene: TRBV5-1; abundance: -; d_gene: TRBD1; j_gene: TRBJ2-1; CDR3aa: CASTQTGYYNEQFF; CDR3nt: TGCGCCAGCACCCAGACAGGGTACTACAATGAGCAGTTCTTC
v_gene: TRBV12-5; abundance: -; d_gene: -; j_gene: TRBJ2-1; CDR3aa: CASGFGGISYNEQFF; CDR3nt: TGTGCTAGTGGTTTTGGTGGGATCTCCTACAATGAGCAGTTCTTC